The clone carrying this T cell receptor (beta chain) appeared a single time. Its specificity is unknown. V was clipped by 5 bases and J by 7 bases; unmatched bases: 11. The CDR3 totals 14 residues. Germline V gives CDR1 SGHTA, CDR2 FQGNSA. This specimen belongs to a study of T cells after posttransplantation cyclophosphamide. General study points: After PTCy, TRB diversity resembled that of CNI/methotrexate controls.

TCRdb's table, derived via immunoSEQ multiplex PCR, lists solely in-frame clones and lacks some. Of about 52,000 clones in the sample, approximately 94% are singletons; the top ten hold around 2.8%. The chain links TRBV7-2 to TRBJ2-7; 7 bases map to TRBD1. Sample: PBMCs. This TCR came from a woman aged 30 to 39 in good health and a related stem cell transplant donor. CDR3 in amino acids: CASSPRQGSLEQYF. CDR3 in DNA: TGTGCCAGCAGCCCCCGACAGGGCTCTTTAGAGCAGTACTTC.